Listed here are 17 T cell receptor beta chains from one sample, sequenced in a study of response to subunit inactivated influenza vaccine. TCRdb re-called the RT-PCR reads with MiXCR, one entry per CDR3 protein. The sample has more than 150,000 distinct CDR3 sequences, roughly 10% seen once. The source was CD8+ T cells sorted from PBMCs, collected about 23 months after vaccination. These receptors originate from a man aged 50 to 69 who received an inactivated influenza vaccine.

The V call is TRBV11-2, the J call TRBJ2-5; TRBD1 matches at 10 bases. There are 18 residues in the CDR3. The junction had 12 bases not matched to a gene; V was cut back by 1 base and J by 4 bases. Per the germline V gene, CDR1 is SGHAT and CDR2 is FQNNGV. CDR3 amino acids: CASSLGAGTGVARETQYF. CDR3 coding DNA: TGTGCCAGCAGCTTAGGGGCCGGGACAGGGGTAGCAAGAGAGACCCAGTACTTC. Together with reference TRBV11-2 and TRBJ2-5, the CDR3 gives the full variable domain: EAGVAQSPRYKIIEKRQSVAFWCNPISGHATLYWYQQILGQGPKLLIQFQNNGVVDDSQLPKDRFSAERLKGVDSTLKIQPAKLEDSAVYLCASSLGAGTGVARETQYFGPGTRLLVL.

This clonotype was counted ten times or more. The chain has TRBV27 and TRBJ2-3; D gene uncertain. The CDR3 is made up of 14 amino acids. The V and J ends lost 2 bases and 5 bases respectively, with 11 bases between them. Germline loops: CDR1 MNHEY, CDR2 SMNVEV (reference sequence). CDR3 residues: CASSLGLGGDTQYF. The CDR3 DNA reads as TGTGCCAGCAGTTTAGGGCTTGGCGGAGATACGCAGTATTTT.

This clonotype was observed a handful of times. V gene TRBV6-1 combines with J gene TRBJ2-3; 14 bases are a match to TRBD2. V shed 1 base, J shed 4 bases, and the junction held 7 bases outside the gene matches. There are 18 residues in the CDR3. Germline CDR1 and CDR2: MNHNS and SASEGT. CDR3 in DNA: TGTGCCAGCAGTGAAGAGACTAGCGGGAGGGCCCGAGCAGATACGCAGTATTTT. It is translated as CASSEETSGRARADTQYF.

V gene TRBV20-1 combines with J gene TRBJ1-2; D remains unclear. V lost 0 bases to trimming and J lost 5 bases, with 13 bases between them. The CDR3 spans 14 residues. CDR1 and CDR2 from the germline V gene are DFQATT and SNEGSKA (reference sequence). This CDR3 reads CSARDIGQSYGYTF. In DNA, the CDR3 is TGCAGTGCTAGAGATATAGGTCAGAGTTATGGCTACACCTTC.

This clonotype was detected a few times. The CDR3 here is CASSLDNTEAFF. The CDR3 DNA reads TGTGCCAGCAGCTTAGACAACACTGAAGCTTTCTTT. The chain is built from TRBV7-9 and TRBJ1-1; D is ambiguous. The CDR3 loop spans 12 amino acids. CDR1 is SEHNR, CDR2 FQNEAQ, per germline (reference sequence). V gave up 1 base and J gave up 2 bases, with 2 bases separating them. The complete variable domain, with remaining parts taken from reference TRBV7-9 and TRBJ1-1, reads DTGVSQNPRHKITKRGQNVTFRCDPISEHNRLYWYRQTLGQGPEFLTYFQNEAQLEKSRLLSDRFSAERPKGSFSTLEIQRTEQGDSAMYLCASSLDNTEAFFGQGTRLTVV.

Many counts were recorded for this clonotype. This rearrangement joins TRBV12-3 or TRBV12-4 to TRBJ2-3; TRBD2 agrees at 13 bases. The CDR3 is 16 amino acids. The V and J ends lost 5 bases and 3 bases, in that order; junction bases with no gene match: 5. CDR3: CASSITSGGATDTQYF. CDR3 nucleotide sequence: TGTGCCAGCAGTATAACTAGCGGGGGGGCAACAGATACGCAGTATTTT.

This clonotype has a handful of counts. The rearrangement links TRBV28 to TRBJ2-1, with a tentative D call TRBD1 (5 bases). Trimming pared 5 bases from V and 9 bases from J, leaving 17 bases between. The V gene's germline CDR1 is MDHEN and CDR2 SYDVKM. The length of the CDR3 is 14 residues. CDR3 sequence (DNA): TGTGCCAGCAGTCCAAGGGGATTAATCGGTGAGCAGTTCTTC. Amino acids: CASSPRGLIGEQFF.

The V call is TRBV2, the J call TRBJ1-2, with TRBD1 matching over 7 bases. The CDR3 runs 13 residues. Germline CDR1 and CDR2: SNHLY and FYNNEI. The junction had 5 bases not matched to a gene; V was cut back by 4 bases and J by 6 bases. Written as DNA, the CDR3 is TGTGCCAGCAGTGTAGACAGGGAAGATGGCTACACCTTC. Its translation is CASSVDREDGYTF.

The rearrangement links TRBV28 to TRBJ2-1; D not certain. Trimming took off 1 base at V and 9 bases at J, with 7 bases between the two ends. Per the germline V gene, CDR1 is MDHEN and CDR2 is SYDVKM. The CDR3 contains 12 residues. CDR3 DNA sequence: TGTGCCAGCAGTTTATTTGGCACTGAGCAGTTCTTC. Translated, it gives CASSLFGTEQFF. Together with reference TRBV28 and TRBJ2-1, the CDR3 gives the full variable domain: DVKVTQSSRYLVKRTGEKVFLECVQDMDHENMFWYRQDPGLGLRLIYFSYDVKMKEKGDIPEGYSVSREKKERFSLILESASTNQTSMYLCASSLFGTEQFFGPGTRLTVL.

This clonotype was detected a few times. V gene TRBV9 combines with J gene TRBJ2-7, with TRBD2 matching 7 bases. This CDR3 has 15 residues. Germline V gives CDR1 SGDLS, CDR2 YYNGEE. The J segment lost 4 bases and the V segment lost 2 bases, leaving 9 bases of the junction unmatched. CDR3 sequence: CASSVDSGSPYEQYF. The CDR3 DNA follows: TGTGCCAGCAGCGTGGATAGCGGGTCTCCTTACGAGCAGTACTTC.

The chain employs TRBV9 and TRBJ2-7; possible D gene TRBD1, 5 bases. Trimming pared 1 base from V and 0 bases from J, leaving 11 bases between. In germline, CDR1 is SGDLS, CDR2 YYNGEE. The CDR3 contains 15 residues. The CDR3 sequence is CASSVSPGRSYEQYF. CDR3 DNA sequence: TGTGCCAGCAGCGTATCACCAGGGCGCTCCTACGAGCAGTACTTC.

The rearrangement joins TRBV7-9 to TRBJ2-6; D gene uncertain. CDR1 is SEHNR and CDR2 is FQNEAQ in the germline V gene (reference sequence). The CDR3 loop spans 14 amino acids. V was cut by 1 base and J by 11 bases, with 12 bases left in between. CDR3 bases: TGTGCCAGCAGCTTAGTCACGACTTCGGACGTCCTGACTTTC. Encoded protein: CASSLVTTSDVLTF.

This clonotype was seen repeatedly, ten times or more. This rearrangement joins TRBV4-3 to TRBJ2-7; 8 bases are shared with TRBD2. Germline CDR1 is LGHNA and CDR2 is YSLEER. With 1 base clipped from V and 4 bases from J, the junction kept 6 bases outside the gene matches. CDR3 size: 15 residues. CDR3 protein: CASSQAPGGKYEQYF. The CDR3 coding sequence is TGCGCCAGCAGCCAAGCCCCGGGGGGGAAATACGAGCAGTACTTC.

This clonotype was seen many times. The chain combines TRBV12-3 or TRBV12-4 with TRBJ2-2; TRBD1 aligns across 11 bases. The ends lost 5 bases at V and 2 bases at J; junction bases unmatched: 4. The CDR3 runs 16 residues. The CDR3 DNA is TGTGCCAGCAGTCCAGGGACAGGGGGAAACACCGGGGAGCTGTTTTTT. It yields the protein CASSPGTGGNTGELFF.

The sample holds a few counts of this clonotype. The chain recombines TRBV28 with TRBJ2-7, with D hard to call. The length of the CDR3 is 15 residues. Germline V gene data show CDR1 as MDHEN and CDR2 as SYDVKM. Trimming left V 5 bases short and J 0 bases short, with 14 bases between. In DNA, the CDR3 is TGTGCCAGCAGTCTTATAGGGCGGAGCTCCTACGAGCAGTACTTC. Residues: CASSLIGRSSYEQYF.

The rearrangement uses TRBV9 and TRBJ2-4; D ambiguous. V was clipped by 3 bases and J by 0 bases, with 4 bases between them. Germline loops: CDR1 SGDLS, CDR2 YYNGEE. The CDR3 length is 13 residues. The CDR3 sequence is CASSAGAKNIQYF. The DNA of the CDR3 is TGTGCCAGCAGCGCGGGAGCCAAAAACATTCAGTACTTC.

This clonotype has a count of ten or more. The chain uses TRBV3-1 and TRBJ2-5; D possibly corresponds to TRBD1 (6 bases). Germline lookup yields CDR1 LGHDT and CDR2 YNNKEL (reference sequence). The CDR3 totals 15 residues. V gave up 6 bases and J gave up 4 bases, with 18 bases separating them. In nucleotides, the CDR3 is TGTGCCAGCAGTCACTTCCGGGACAACCCAGAGACCCAGTACTTC. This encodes CASSHFRDNPETQYF.